These 3 T cell receptor beta chains were sequenced from one sample in a study of T cells in Graves' hyperthyroidism and ophthalmopathy. It was RNA transcripts that yielded the amplified TCR beta CDR3 regions. The HTBI primer set was used in a first-round RT-PCR of the TCR CDR3. TCRdb used MiXCR to reprocess the multiplex PCR reads, holding one entry per CDR3 protein. The profile shows some 300,000 distinct CDR3 sequences, roughly a fifth of them singletons. Sequencing was carried out using blood. The receptors derive from a man between 45 and 60 years old with Graves' ophthalmopathy.

Notes on this clonotype: Given a much more abundant clone one base away, this may be a read error. The chain carries TRBV28 and TRBJ1-1; D is possibly TRBD1 (5 bases). The CDR3 runs to 14 residues. The V gene's germline CDR1 is MDHEN and CDR2 SYDVKM. V lost 3 bases, J lost 4 bases, and 12 bases lay in between. The CDR3 is CASSFEGRTTEAFF. CDR3 in DNA: TGTGCCAGCAGTTTTGAGGGACGGACCACTGAAGCTTTCTTT.

V and J are TRBV27 and TRBJ1-2; TRBD1 might be the D (5 bases). The CDR3 extends over 14 amino acids. CDR1 is MNHEY, CDR2 SMNVEV, per germline (reference sequence). V shed 1 base and J shed 8 bases, with 14 bases lying between them. This chain's CDR3 is CASSLWSGGGGYTF. CDR3 bases: TGTGCCAGCAGTTTATGGTCGGGGGGGGGGGGCTACACCTTC.

This clonotype was observed at least ten times. The rearrangement uses TRBV7-3 and TRBJ1-1; no firm D call. Germline values: CDR1 SGHTA, CDR2 FQGTGA. The V end was cut by 2 bases, the J end by 1 base, with 5 bases between. This CDR3 spans 13 amino acids. This chain's CDR3 is CASSLQRNTEAFF. In DNA form, the CDR3 reads TGTGCCAGCAGCTTACAGCGGAACACTGAAGCTTTCTTT.